The next 19 T cell receptor beta chains were all read from a single sample in a study of T-cell reconstitution after alpha-beta-depleted transplantation in children. Preparation of the TCRbeta library involved a method that used unique molecular identifiers. Using its own MiXCR run on the PCR reads, TCRdb lists one record per CDR3 protein. The data hold some 200,000 distinct CDR3 sequences, with roughly 15% observed a single time. The source was PBMCs from the stem cell graft donor, collected from the stem cell graft. All receptors derive from a human donor who donated a stem cell graft to a child with acute lymphoblastic leukemia.

This clonotype was detected ten times or more. V and J are TRBV20-1 and TRBJ2-4; 9 positions agree with TRBD2. From germline, CDR1 is DFQATT and CDR2 SNEGSKA (reference sequence). The CDR3 runs to 15 residues. With V trimmed by 1 base and J by 4 bases, 5 bases remained unmatched. CDR3 region: CSARGAGGGKNIQYF. Written as DNA, the CDR3 is TGCAGTGCTAGAGGGGCGGGAGGGGGGAAAAACATTCAGTACTTC.

This clonotype was observed a handful of times. The CDR3 loop reads CASNTGHGYTGELFF. CDR3 nucleotide sequence: TGCGCCAGCAACACGGGACACGGATACACCGGGGAGCTGTTTTTT. V usage is TRBV5-1 and J usage is TRBJ2-2; a weak D match, TRBD1 (6 bases). Looked up from germline, CDR1 is SGHRS and CDR2 is YFSETQ. The CDR3 extends over 15 amino acids. Deletions cut 6 bases from V and 3 bases from J, with 15 bases between.

In its sample, this clonotype was seen many times. CDR3 loop: CASKRGSSYNEQFF. The CDR3 nucleotides are TGTGCCAGCAAACGCGGGAGCTCCTACAATGAGCAGTTCTTC. The rearrangement links TRBV27 to TRBJ2-1; 7 bases match TRBD2. CDR1 MNHEY and CDR2 SMNVEV come from the germline V gene (reference sequence). The V segment lost 7 bases and the J segment 0 bases; nucleotides outside the gene matches: 3. This CDR3 contains 14 residues.

This clonotype was seen at least ten times. The genes are TRBV20-1 and TRBJ2-7; the D gene is possibly TRBD1 (5 bases). Germline loops: CDR1 DFQATT, CDR2 SNEGSKA (reference sequence). The CDR3 consists of 12 residues. V was trimmed by 3 bases and J by 2 bases, leaving 8 bases between them. The DNA of the CDR3 is TGCAGTGCTAGTAAGACAGCCTACGAGCAGTACTTC. It is translated as CSASKTAYEQYF.

This clonotype occurred many times. V gene TRBV20-1 combines with J gene TRBJ2-7; unclear D gene. Germline CDR1 is DFQATT and CDR2 is SNEGSKA (reference sequence). The CDR3 extends over 14 amino acids. V was shortened by 0 bases and J by 3 bases, with 12 bases between the two germline ends. CDR3 residues: CSARDRLFVYEQYF. CDR3 sequence (DNA): TGCAGTGCTAGAGATCGTTTATTCGTCTACGAGCAGTACTTC.

This clonotype came up a few times. The rearrangement links TRBV11-2 to TRBJ2-3; 9 bases are shared with TRBD2. Germline V lookup: CDR1 SGHAT, CDR2 FQNNGV. With 5 bases clipped from V and 4 bases from J, the junction kept 10 bases outside the gene matches. This CDR3 has 16 amino acids. CDR3 region: CASSPTLAGYPDTQYF. Written as DNA, the CDR3 is TGTGCCAGCAGCCCGACCCTAGCGGGGTACCCAGATACGCAGTATTTT. Full variable domain (remainder filled in from reference TRBV11-2 and TRBJ2-3): EAGVAQSPRYKIIEKRQSVAFWCNPISGHATLYWYQQILGQGPKLLIQFQNNGVVDDSQLPKDRFSAERLKGVDSTLKIQPAKLEDSAVYLCASSPTLAGYPDTQYFGPGTRLTVL.

This clonotype came up many times. This chain connects TRBV20-1 to TRBJ2-5; possibly TRBD1 for D (5 bases). Germline V gene data show CDR1 as DFQATT and CDR2 as SNEGSKA (reference sequence). CDR3 length: 11 residues. V lost 6 bases and J lost 5, with 10 bases in between. CDR3 in DNA: TGCAGTGCGGCTCACAGGGAGACCCAGTACTTC. Its translation is CSAAHRETQYF.

This clonotype was counted at least ten times. The rearrangement uses TRBV7-9 and TRBJ2-3; 7 bases match TRBD2. CDR1 is SEHNR, CDR2 FQNEAQ, per germline (reference sequence). Losses at the gene ends were 7 bases for V and 4 bases for J; bases not matched to a gene: 8. The CDR3 extends over 14 amino acids. DNA of the CDR3: TGTGCCAGCACGGGAGGACGGACCCCAGATACGCAGTATTTT. Protein sequence: CASTGGRTPDTQYF.

This clonotype was recorded many times. CDR3 nucleotide sequence: TGCAGTGCGCAACCTCTAGCGGGAGGGTCCCTTAATCCCTATAACAATGAGCAGTTCTTC. Amino acids: CSAQPLAGGSLNPYNNEQFF. The V gene is TRBV20-1, the J gene TRBJ2-1; 12 bases line up with TRBD2. Germline CDR1 and CDR2: DFQATT and SNEGSKA (reference sequence). The CDR3 runs to 20 residues. Unmatched junction bases numbered 23, after V lost 6 bases and J lost 5 bases.

There are many counts of this clonotype. The chain is built from TRBV5-1 and TRBJ2-7; D unresolved. The length of the CDR3 is 15 residues. In germline, CDR1 is SGHRS, CDR2 YFSETQ. The ends were cut back, 0 bases at V and 0 bases at J, with 10 bases in the middle. The CDR3 loop reads CASSLGGDASYEQYF. The CDR3 region has the DNA TGCGCCAGCAGCTTGGGAGGCGATGCCTCCTACGAGCAGTACTTC.

The chain uses TRBV7-9 and TRBJ2-1; maybe TRBD2 (6 bases). The germline CDR1 and CDR2 sequences are SEHNR and FQNEAQ (reference sequence). This CDR3 has 16 residues. The V end was cut by 1 base, the J end by 7 bases, with 17 bases between. In DNA, the CDR3 is TGTGCCAGCAGCTTAGGACCGACCGGGACTGTTAATGAGCAGTTCTTC. Amino acid sequence: CASSLGPTGTVNEQFF.

This clonotype was detected many times. V and J are TRBV12-3 or TRBV12-4 and TRBJ1-2; TRBD1 is a possible D gene (5 bases). V was clipped by 3 bases and J by 4 bases, with 12 bases between them. The length of the CDR3 is 14 residues. The CDR3 loop is CASSLGKGRYGYTF. The CDR3 DNA reads TGTGCCAGCAGTTTGGGTAAGGGGCGCTATGGCTACACCTTC.

This clonotype was recorded a few times. V and J are TRBV3-1 and TRBJ2-1, with 15 bases matching TRBD2. Trimming at V came to 0 bases and at J to 0 bases, leaving 12 bases not matched to a gene. The CDR3 is 22 residues long. In germline, CDR1 is LGHDT, CDR2 YNNKEL (reference sequence). The CDR3 DNA reads TGTGCCAGCAGCCAAGAACTAAGGTGGACTAGCGGGAGGGTCCGCTCCTACAATGAGCAGTTCTTC. This translates into CASSQELRWTSGRVRSYNEQFF.

J is TRBJ2-2 and V is TRBV6-1; 8 bases align to TRBD2. Germline assignment: CDR1 MNHNS and CDR2 SASEGT. This CDR3 is built from 15 residues. V dropped 7 bases and J dropped 1; count of bases not matched to a gene: 5. For the CDR3, the DNA is TGTGCCAGCAAACAACTAGCGGAGAACACCGGGGAGCTGTTTTTT. It yields the protein CASKQLAENTGELFF.

In its sample, this clonotype was seen many times. The chain employs TRBV3-1 and TRBJ2-7; 7 positions match TRBD2. The CDR3 is made up of 15 amino acids. Unmatched junction bases numbered 9, after V lost 4 bases and J lost 3 bases. The germline gives CDR1 LGHDT, CDR2 YNNKEL (reference sequence). The CDR3 nucleotides read TGTGCCAGCAGCCTTCGAGGACCGGGGGGCTACGAGCAGTACTTC. It codes for CASSLRGPGGYEQYF.

The rearrangement joins TRBV25-1 to TRBJ1-2, with a tentative D call TRBD1 (6 bases). V lost 4 bases and J lost 7, with 16 bases in between. The CDR3 has 14 residues. The germline V gene has CDR1 MGHDK and CDR2 SYGVNS. The CDR3 nucleotides are TGTGCCAGCAGTGGAGGTACGGGACAAGCTGGCTACACCTTC. Its protein product is CASSGGTGQAGYTF.

The chain employs TRBV5-1 and TRBJ2-5; the D gene is possibly TRBD1 (6 bases). Trimming stripped 3 bases from V and 1 base from J, with 31 bases between. The germline CDR1 and CDR2 sequences are SGHRS and YFSETQ. CDR3 size: 21 residues. CDR3 region: CASSSSKVNPGITGRQETQYF. CDR3 DNA sequence: TGCGCCAGCAGCTCTTCAAAAGTTAATCCTGGTATTACAGGGCGCCAAGAGACCCAGTACTTC.

The table lists this clonotype with many counts. V usage is TRBV28 and J usage is TRBJ2-7; D could derive from TRBD1 or TRBD2 (5 bases each). CDR1 is MDHEN and CDR2 is SYDVKM in the germline V gene. The V gene lost 8 bases and the J gene lost 3 bases, with 14 bases spanning the gap. The CDR3 consists of 13 residues. CDR3 coding DNA: TGTGCCAGCCAAATGAGGGGTATCTACGAGCAGTACTTC. Protein sequence: CASQMRGIYEQYF.

This clonotype appeared a few times. The chain is built from TRBV7-8 and TRBJ2-7, with TRBD1 as a possible D gene (6 bases). CDR1 is SGHVS, CDR2 FQNEAQ, per germline. Trimming shortened V by 1 base and J by 3 bases, and 10 bases separated the two germline ends. The CDR3 extends over 14 amino acids. The CDR3 DNA reads as TGTGCCAGCAGCTTAGGAGGACAGAGCTACGAGCAGTACTTC. It specifies CASSLGGQSYEQYF.